A selection of T cell receptor beta chains follows, all from one sample in a study of regulatory T cells in long-lasting Graves disease. TCRdb itself ran the multiplex PCR reads through MiXCR, one entry per CDR3 protein. The sample comprises some 420,000 distinct CDR3 sequences, roughly 22% of which are singletons, and about an eighth rests with the top ten. This specimen consisted of peripheral blood mononuclear cells (PBMCs), obtained when the disease was refractory, from a patient treated with antithyroid drugs. These receptors all stem from a female donor with Graves disease. CDR3s include the opening cysteine and the closing phenylalanine or tryptophan. A D gene is named only where the DNA matches it firmly. Rows may omit the clone size; those that give it use once, few, many or a size class.

V	D	length	size	J	CDR3	DNA
TRBV20-1	TRBD1	15	.	TRBJ2-7	CSAKGPGTGVYEQYF	TGCAGTGCCAAAGGTCCCGGGACAGGGGTCTACGAGCAGTACTTC
TRBV5-1	.	14	many	TRBJ1-4	CASSLQGSNEKLFF	TGCGCCAGCAGCTTGCAAGGGTCTAATGAAAAACTGTTTTTT
TRBV30	.	12	many	TRBJ1-1	CAWSPGNTEAFF	TGTGCCTGGAGTCCGGGGAACACTGAAGCTTTCTTT
TRBV7-8	.	13	few	TRBJ2-3	CASSLQSTDTQYF	TGTGCCAGCAGCTTGCAAAGCACAGATACGCAGTATTTT
TRBV15	TRBD2	16	many	TRBJ2-4	CATSIGLAGAKNIQYF	TGTGCCACCAGCATAGGACTAGCGGGGGCCAAAAACATTCAGTACTTC
TRBV11-2	TRBD1	15	many	TRBJ1-2	CASSLIGQGNYGYTF	TGTGCCAGCAGCTTAATTGGACAGGGGAACTATGGCTACACCTTC
TRBV11-2	TRBD1	15	many	TRBJ2-2	CASSLTGANTGELFF	TGTGCCAGCAGCTTGACAGGGGCGAACACCGGGGAGCTGTTTTTT
TRBV7-9	.	14	few	TRBJ2-7	CASSLYPGPYEQYF	TGTGCCAGCAGCTTATATCCCGGGCCCTACGAGCAGTACTTC
TRBV29-1	.	13	.	TRBJ2-2	CSVEHRNTGELFF	TGCAGCGTTGAACATCGCAACACCGGGGAGCTGTTTTTT
TRBV20-1	.	17	few	TRBJ2-6	CSAPRPLAGSGANVLTF	TGCAGTGCCCCCCGGCCCTTGGCAGGCTCTGGGGCCAACGTCCTGACTTTC
TRBV5-6	TRBD2	15	few	TRBJ2-5	CASSLAGEGTETQYF	TGTGCCAGCAGCTTGGCCGGGGAGGGGACGGAGACCCAGTACTTC
TRBV2	.	12	many	TRBJ2-7	CASNAGLNEQYF	TGTGCCAGCAACGCGGGGCTGAACGAGCAGTACTTC
TRBV27	.	12	many	TRBJ2-2	CASSYLGGELFF	TGTGCCAGCAGTTACCTAGGGGGGGAGCTGTTTTTT
TRBV19	TRBD1	16	.	TRBJ2-2	CASSPRRGQGAGELFF	TGTGCCAGTAGTCCTCGTCGTGGACAGGGGGCCGGGGAGCTGTTTTTT
TRBV7-9	.	15	few	TRBJ1-5	CASSLTGLPNQPQHF	TGTGCCAGCAGCTTAACGGGACTGCCGAATCAGCCCCAGCATTTT
TRBV28	TRBD1	16	.	TRBJ2-7	CASSLPAGTGTYEQYF	TGTGCCAGCAGTTTACCCGCCGGGACAGGGACCTACGAGCAGTACTTC
TRBV2	TRBD1	13	many	TRBJ1-2	CASRRGQGYGYTF	TGTGCCAGCCGAAGGGGACAGGGTTATGGCTACACCTTC
TRBV6-2/TRBV6-3	.	15	few	TRBJ1-1	CASSYGGSLNTEAFF	TGTGCCAGCAGTTACGGGGGCAGCTTGAACACTGAAGCTTTCTTT
TRBV27	.	13	few	TRBJ1-6	CASSRTANSPLHF	TGTGCCAGCAGTAGGACAGCCAATTCACCCCTCCACTTT
TRBV28	TRBD2	17	.	TRBJ2-5	CASSLRIAGGPQGTQYF	TGTGCCAGCAGTCTCAGAATAGCGGGAGGGCCCCAGGGGACCCAGTACTTC
TRBV7-9	.	11	.	TRBJ1-3	CANLVGNTIYF	TGTGCCAACCTGGTGGGAAACACCATATATTTT
TRBV10-3	.	11	many	TRBJ2-7	CAISEFREQYF	TGTGCCATCAGTGAGTTCAGGGAGCAGTACTTC
TRBV3-1	.	12	many	TRBJ1-1	CASSQGRGEAFF	TGTGCCAGCAGCCAAGGCAGGGGTGAAGCTTTCTTT
TRBV7-9	.	15	.	TRBJ2-2	CASSAGLPRTGELFF	TGTGCCAGCAGCGCCGGACTTCCGCGTACCGGGGAGCTGTTTTTT
TRBV5-1	TRBD1	15	.	TRBJ2-4	CASSFQGAAENIQYF	TGCGCCAGCAGCTTCCAGGGGGCGGCGGAAAACATTCAGTACTTC
TRBV10-3	TRBD1	16	few	TRBJ2-7	CAISDPGQGASYEQYF	TGTGCCATCAGTGACCCGGGACAGGGAGCTTCCTACGAGCAGTACTTC
TRBV5-1	TRBD2	15	many	TRBJ2-5	CASSLEGSGEGTQYF	TGCGCCAGCAGCTTGGAAGGTAGCGGGGAAGGGACCCAGTACTTC
TRBV2	.	14	many	TRBJ2-3	CASSGAGNGDTQYF	TGTGCCAGCAGTGGGGCGGGAAATGGGGATACGCAGTATTTT
TRBV28	.	13	.	TRBJ2-7	CASTLAPLSEQYF	TGTGCCAGCACCCTAGCCCCACTATCCGAGCAGTACTTC
TRBV4-1	.	16	once	TRBJ2-5	CASSQDGGGLQETQYF	TGCGCCAGCAGCCAAGATGGAGGAGGATTACAAGAGACCCAGTACTTC
TRBV6-1	.	12	many	TRBJ1-5	CASSDGTQPQHF	TGTGCCAGCAGTGACGGGACTCAGCCCCAGCATTTT
TRBV24-1	TRBD2	13	many	TRBJ2-1	CATIAGSGNEQFF	TGTGCCACTATAGCGGGTTCGGGAAATGAGCAGTTCTTC
TRBV7-2	.	14	many	TRBJ1-5	CASSLGGAGEPQHF	TGTGCCAGCAGCTTAGGGGGGGCAGGGGAGCCCCAGCATTTT
TRBV28	TRBD1	13	many	TRBJ1-2	CASSWDSGYGYTF	TGTGCCAGCAGCTGGGACAGTGGGTATGGCTACACCTTC
TRBV5-1	TRBD1	17	.	TRBJ2-7	CASSLGGQRTGVYEQYF	TGCGCCAGCAGCTTGGGGGGCCAAAGGACAGGTGTCTACGAGCAGTACTTC
TRBV28	.	12	.	TRBJ2-3	CASSFKRDTQYF	TGTGCCAGCAGTTTTAAAAGAGATACGCAGTATTTT
TRBV19	.	12	.	TRBJ2-7	CASSIPQREQYF	TGTGCCAGTAGTATCCCCCAGAGGGAGCAGTACTTC
TRBV28	.	13	few	TRBJ1-5	CASSLVLDLPQHF	TGTGCCAGCAGTTTAGTTTTAGACCTGCCCCAGCATTTT
TRBV12-3/TRBV12-4	.	13	many	TRBJ2-5	CASSLGAGETQYF	TGTGCCAGCAGCTTAGGGGCGGGAGAGACCCAGTACTTC
TRBV28	TRBD1	14	many	TRBJ1-5	CASSRQGVIQPQHF	TGTGCCAGCAGTAGACAGGGTGTGATTCAGCCCCAGCATTTT
TRBV20-1	.	15	.	TRBJ1-1	CSARDPGRWDTEAFF	TGCAGTGCTAGAGATCCCGGGAGATGGGACACTGAAGCTTTCTTT
TRBV7-2	.	14	many	TRBJ2-7	CASSSYGTSGEQYF	TGTGCCAGCAGCTCATATGGGACCTCCGGCGAGCAGTACTTC
TRBV10-3	.	14	few	TRBJ1-2	CATSTGDNNYGYTF	TGTGCCACCTCCACCGGGGACAACAACTATGGCTACACCTTC
TRBV5-1	.	14	.	TRBJ1-4	CASSLEGIGEKLFF	TGCGCCAGCAGCTTGGAGGGGATCGGTGAAAAACTGTTTTTT
TRBV20-1	.	13	few	TRBJ1-2	CSAMGGRAGGYTF	TGCAGTGCAATGGGTGGCAGGGCGGGAGGCTACACCTTC
TRBV20-1	.	15	many	TRBJ2-5	CSARDLQGAGGTQYF	TGCAGTGCTAGAGATCTCCAGGGCGCTGGGGGGACCCAGTACTTC
TRBV9	.	18	.	TRBJ2-6	CASSTSIGAEFGANVLTF	TGTGCCAGCAGCACCAGTATAGGGGCCGAATTTGGGGCCAACGTCCTGACTTTC
TRBV28	.	12	many	TRBJ1-2	CASSQQPVGYTF	TGTGCCAGCAGTCAACAACCGGTGGGCTACACCTTC
TRBV27	TRBD1	18	.	TRBJ2-2	CASSPRPPGQGYPGELFF	TGTGCCAGCAGTCCTAGGCCTCCGGGACAGGGGTATCCCGGGGAGCTGTTTTTT
TRBV7-3	TRBD2	17	.	TRBJ2-3	CASSLNVLGLAPDTQYF	TGTGCCAGCAGCTTAAACGTTTTGGGACTAGCGCCAGATACGCAGTATTTT